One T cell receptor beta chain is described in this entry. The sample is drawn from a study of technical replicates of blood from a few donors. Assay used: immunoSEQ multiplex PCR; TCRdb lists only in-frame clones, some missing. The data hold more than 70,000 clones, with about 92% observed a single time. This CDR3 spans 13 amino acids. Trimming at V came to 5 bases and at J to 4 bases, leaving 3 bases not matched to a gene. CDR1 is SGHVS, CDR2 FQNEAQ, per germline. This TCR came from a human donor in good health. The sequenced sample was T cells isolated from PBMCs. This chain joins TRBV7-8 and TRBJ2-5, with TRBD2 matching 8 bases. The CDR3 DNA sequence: TGTGCCAGCAGCACTGGACTAGCAGAGACCCAGTACTTC. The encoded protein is CASSTGLAETQYF.